The 13 T cell receptor beta chains given below trace back to one sample, sequenced in a study of CD8 T cells in Susac syndrome. Reverse transcription of roughly 0.45 to 1 ug RNA used random hexamers. TCRdb analysed the immunoSEQ multiplex PCR reads with MiXCR anew, one entry per CDR3 protein. The table includes around 300,000 distinct CDR3 sequences, around 89% detected once. Sequencing was done on a sample of CD8+ T cells from PBMCs. Receptors originate from a human donor with multiple sclerosis.

The chain uses TRBV20-1 and TRBJ2-3, with 9 bases aligning to TRBD2. The germline gives CDR1 DFQATT, CDR2 SNEGSKA (reference sequence). The CDR3 extends over 15 amino acids. V lost 4 bases, J lost 2 bases, and 7 bases stayed unmatched. The CDR3 region has the DNA TGCAGTGCTAACCGACTAGCGGAGTCCACAGATACGCAGTATTTT. Residues: CSANRLAESTDTQYF.

The chain joins TRBV13 to TRBJ2-3, with 8 bases fitting TRBD2. With 0 bases clipped from V and 3 bases from J, the junction kept 5 bases outside the gene matches. The CDR3 has 16 amino acids. Germline V gene lookup returns CDR1 PRHDT and CDR2 FYEKMQ (reference sequence). CDR3 in amino acids: CASSLGVAGYTDTQYF. The CDR3 DNA reads TGTGCCAGCAGCTTAGGGGTAGCGGGGTATACAGATACGCAGTATTTT.

The chain employs TRBV19 and TRBJ1-2, with D maybe TRBD1 (5 bases). Germline lookup yields CDR1 LNHDA and CDR2 SQIVND (reference sequence). V lost 7 bases and J 10 bases, leaving 22 bases between the germline ends. This CDR3 is 14 amino acids long. The CDR3: CASTRGGSIIPYTF. CDR3 sequence (DNA): TGTGCCAGTACCCGGGGGGGATCAATCATACCCTACACCTTC. The full variable domain, with the rest looked up from reference TRBV19 and TRBJ1-2, is DGGITQSPKYLFRKEGQNVTLSCEQNLNHDAMYWYRQDPGQGLRLIYYSQIVNDFQKGDIAEGYSVSREKKESFPLTVTSAQKNPTAFYLCASTRGGSIIPYTFGSGTRLTVV.

This chain uses TRBV12-3 or TRBV12-4 with TRBJ1-2; D call uncertain. Trimming removed 3 bases from V and 4 bases from J, with 15 bases in between. CDR3 size: 15 residues. The CDR3 is CASSFGPAATYGYTF. The CDR3 DNA is TGTGCCAGCAGTTTTGGACCCGCAGCAACCTATGGCTACACCTTC.

The chain combines TRBV28 with TRBJ1-2; D is unclear. The V end was cut by 6 bases, the J end by 4 bases, with 9 bases between. The CDR3 length is 12 residues. Germline CDR1 MDHEN, CDR2 SYDVKM. As DNA, the CDR3 is TGTGCCAGCAGGGATATAGGCTATGGCTACACCTTC. Translation gives CASRDIGYGYTF.

The V call is TRBV13, the J call TRBJ2-1, with 7 bases fitting TRBD2. The CDR3 consists of 13 residues. The V and J ends lost 5 bases and 8 bases, in that order; junction bases with no gene match: 6. Germline V gene lookup returns CDR1 PRHDT and CDR2 FYEKMQ (reference sequence). As DNA, the CDR3 is TGTGCCAGCAGCGTGCGGGGGTCGGATGAGCAGTTCTTC. Translated, it gives CASSVRGSDEQFF.

This sequence joins TRBV29-1 and TRBJ2-7; the match to TRBD1 covers 9 bases. V was clipped by 8 bases and J by 5 bases; unmatched bases: 7. Germline lookup yields CDR1 SQVTM and CDR2 ANQGSEA. This CDR3 is built from 12 residues. CDR3 in amino acids: CSISGQGNEQYF. The DNA of the CDR3 is TGCAGCATATCGGGACAGGGTAACGAGCAGTACTTC.

The rearrangement joins TRBV20-1 to TRBJ1-6; 10 bases are a match to TRBD1. J gave up 9 bases and V 6 bases, and 11 bases lay outside the gene matches. Germline V lookup: CDR1 DFQATT, CDR2 SNEGSKA (reference sequence). CDR3 length: 15 residues. The DNA for the CDR3 is TGCAGTGCAAGCCCACCGGGACAGGGGAGTTCACCCCTCCACTTT. This translates into CSASPPGQGSSPLHF.

This chain connects TRBV14 to TRBJ2-2; D is possibly TRBD2 (6 bases). Per the germline V gene, CDR1 is SGHDN and CDR2 is FVKESK. The V end was cut by 6 bases, the J end by 3 bases, with 17 bases between. The CDR3 covers 16 residues. The CDR3 DNA reads as TGTGCCAGCAGTCACTGGGAATCGGGAGACACCGGGGAGCTGTTTTTT. This gives the protein CASSHWESGDTGELFF.

The chain is built from TRBV7-2 and TRBJ2-5; TRBD2 aligns across 7 bases. Germline V gene sequence: CDR1 SGHTA, CDR2 FQGNSA. The CDR3 is made up of 15 amino acids. With 3 bases clipped from V and 2 bases from J, the junction kept 6 bases outside the gene matches. Here the CDR3 reads CASSFTSALQETQYF. CDR3 nucleotide sequence: TGTGCCAGCAGCTTCACTAGCGCTCTTCAAGAGACCCAGTACTTC.

The J gene is TRBJ1-2, the V gene TRBV20-1; 7 bases line up with TRBD1. Per germline, CDR1 DFQATT and CDR2 SNEGSKA (reference sequence). Trimming at V came to 0 bases and at J to 8 bases, leaving 6 bases not matched to a gene. CDR3 length: 13 residues. The CDR3 nucleotides are TGCAGTGCTAGAGATCAGGGGGTAGGGGGCTACACCTTC. Protein product: CSARDQGVGGYTF.

V and J are TRBV3-1 and TRBJ2-1, with 12 bases aligning to TRBD2. The CDR3 is 17 residues long. CDR1 and CDR2 from the germline V gene are LGHDT and YNNKEL (reference sequence). The V segment lost 0 bases and the J segment 8 bases; nucleotides outside the gene matches: 8. The CDR3 bases are TGTGCCAGCAGCCAAGAAGGGACTAGCGGGTTTCGGGATGAGCAGTTCTTC. Its protein product is CASSQEGTSGFRDEQFF.

The chain is built from TRBV9 and TRBJ1-2; weak D call: TRBD1 (6 bases). Trimming stripped 3 bases from V and 2 bases from J, with 11 bases between. Germline loops: CDR1 SGDLS, CDR2 YYNGEE. The CDR3 is 14 amino acids. In nucleotides, the CDR3 is TGTGCCAGCAGCGGCTCCAGGGGAAACTATGGCTACACCTTC. Its translation: CASSGSRGNYGYTF. Supplemented by reference TRBV9 and TRBJ1-2, the full variable domain reads DSGVTQTPKHLITATGQRVTLRCSPRSGDLSVYWYQQSLDQGLQFLIQYYNGEERAKGNILERFSAQQFPDLHSELNLSSLELGDSALYFCASSGSRGNYGYTFGSGTRLTVV.